This T cell receptor beta chain was documented in a study of cytomegalovirus exposure and HLA in healthy donors. Whole-study context: Out of roughly 170 million T cells, an earlier analysis found over 100 million unique TCR beta sequences in total. Study-level results: A later analysis by the authors found several of the most significant clusters apparently linked to common viral pathogens.

Details on this clone: The antigen is undetermined.

The CDR3 is made up of 16 amino acids. The germline V gene has CDR1 MGHRA and CDR2 YSYEKL. Trimming took 0 bases from V and 0 from J, leaving 10 bases between them. The PCR made use of 60 Vbeta and 13 Jbeta primers. Assay: immunoSEQ multiplex PCR; the TCRdb copy retains only in-frame clones and omits some. The table lists 80,000 to 100,000 clones, with 0.58% in the top ten. The sample consisted of PBMCs. The TCR originated in a man aged 45 to 65 in good health and CMV-seronegative. This rearrangement joins TRBV4-1 to TRBJ2-3; weak D call: TRBD2 (6 bases). CDR3 nucleotide sequence: TGCGCCAGCAGCCAAGATGTTAGCGGCAGCACAGATACGCAGTATTTT. This gives the protein CASSQDVSGSTDTQYF.